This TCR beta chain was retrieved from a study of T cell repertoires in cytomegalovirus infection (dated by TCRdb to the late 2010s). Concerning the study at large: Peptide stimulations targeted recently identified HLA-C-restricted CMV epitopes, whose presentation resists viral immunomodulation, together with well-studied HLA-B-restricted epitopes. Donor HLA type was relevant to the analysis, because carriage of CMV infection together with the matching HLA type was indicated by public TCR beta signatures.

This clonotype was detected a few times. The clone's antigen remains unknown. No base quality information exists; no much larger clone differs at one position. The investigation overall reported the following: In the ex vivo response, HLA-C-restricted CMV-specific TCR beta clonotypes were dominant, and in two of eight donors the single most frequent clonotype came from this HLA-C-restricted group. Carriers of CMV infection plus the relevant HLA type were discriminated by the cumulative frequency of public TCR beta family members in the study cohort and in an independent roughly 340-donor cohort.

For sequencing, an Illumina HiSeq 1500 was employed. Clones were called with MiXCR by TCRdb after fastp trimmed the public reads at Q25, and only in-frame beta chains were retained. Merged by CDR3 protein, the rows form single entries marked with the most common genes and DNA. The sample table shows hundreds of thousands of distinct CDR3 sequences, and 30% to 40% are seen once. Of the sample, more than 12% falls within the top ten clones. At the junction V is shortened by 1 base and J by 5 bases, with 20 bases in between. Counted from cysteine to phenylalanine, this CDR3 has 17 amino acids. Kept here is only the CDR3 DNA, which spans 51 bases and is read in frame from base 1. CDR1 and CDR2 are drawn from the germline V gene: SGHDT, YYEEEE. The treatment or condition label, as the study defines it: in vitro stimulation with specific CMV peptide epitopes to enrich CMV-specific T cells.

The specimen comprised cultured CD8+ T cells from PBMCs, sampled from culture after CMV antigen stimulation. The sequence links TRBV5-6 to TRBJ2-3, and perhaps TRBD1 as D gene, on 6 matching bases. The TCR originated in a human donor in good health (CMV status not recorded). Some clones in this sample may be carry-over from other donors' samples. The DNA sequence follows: TGTGCCAGCAGCTTGTTAGCGCAGGGGCTCGCTGAAGATACGCAGTATTTT. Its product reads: CASSLLAQGLAEDTQYF.